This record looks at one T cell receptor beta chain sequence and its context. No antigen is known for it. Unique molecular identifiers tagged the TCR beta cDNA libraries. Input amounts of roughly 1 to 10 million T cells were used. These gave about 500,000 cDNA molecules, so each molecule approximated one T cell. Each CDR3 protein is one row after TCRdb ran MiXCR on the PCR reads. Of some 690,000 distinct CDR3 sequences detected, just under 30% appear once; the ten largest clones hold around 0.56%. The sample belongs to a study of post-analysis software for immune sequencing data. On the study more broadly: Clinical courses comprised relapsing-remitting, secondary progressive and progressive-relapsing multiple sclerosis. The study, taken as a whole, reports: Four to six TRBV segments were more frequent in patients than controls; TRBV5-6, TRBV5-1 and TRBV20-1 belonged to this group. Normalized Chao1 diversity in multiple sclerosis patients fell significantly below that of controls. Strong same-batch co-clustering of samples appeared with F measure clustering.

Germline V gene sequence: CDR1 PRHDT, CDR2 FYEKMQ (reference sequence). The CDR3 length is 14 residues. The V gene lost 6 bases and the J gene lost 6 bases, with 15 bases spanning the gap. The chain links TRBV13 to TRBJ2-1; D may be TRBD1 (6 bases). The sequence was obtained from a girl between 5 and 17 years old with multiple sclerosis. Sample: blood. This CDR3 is CASRHWQGPNEQFF. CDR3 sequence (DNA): TGTGCCAGCAGACATTGGCAGGGGCCCAATGAGCAGTTCTTC.